The 21 T cell receptor beta chains presented below share a single source sample, sequenced in a study of blood T cell repertoires in COVID-19. Clones were sequenced by immunoSEQ multiplex PCR, and TCRdb holds only the in-frame ones, with some missing. Of 80,000 to 100,000 clones in the sample, 74% are singletons; the top ten hold about 3.9%. Specimen: peripheral blood. The receptors come from a man in his 70s with COVID-19, enrolled during active disease.

This clone was seen a handful of times. This chain joins TRBV7-9 and TRBJ1-5; 7 bases map to TRBD1. Germline V gene data show CDR1 as SEHNR and CDR2 as FQNEAQ (reference sequence). V trimming: 0 bases; J trimming: 0 bases; junction bases outside the gene matches: 5. CDR3 length: 17 amino acids. Here the CDR3 reads CASSLARDSNSNQPQHF. The CDR3 DNA follows: TGTGCCAGCAGCTTAGCCCGGGACAGTAATAGCAATCAGCCCCAGCATTTT.

V gene TRBV11-2 combines with J gene TRBJ2-7; D is possibly TRBD1 (6 bases). The CDR3 has 15 amino acids. Trimming left V 1 base short and J 2 bases short, with 12 bases between. Germline CDR1 and CDR2: SGHAT and FQNNGV. The CDR3 here is CASSLAGTIAYEQYF. DNA for the CDR3: TGTGCCAGCAGCTTAGCAGGGACAATCGCCTACGAGCAGTACTTC.

This clone came up once. This chain links TRBV5-5 with TRBJ1-2; D is unresolved. Germline V gene sequence: CDR1 SGHKS, CDR2 YYEKEE (reference sequence). Trimming shortened V by 4 bases and J by 7 bases, and 11 bases separated the two germline ends. The CDR3 consists of 12 residues. The CDR3 protein is CASSPTQVGYTF. CDR3 DNA: TGTGCCAGCAGCCCAACACAAGTTGGCTACACCTTC.

This sequence joins TRBV7-9 and TRBJ2-7; 7 bases fit TRBD1. V trimming: 5 bases; J trimming: 0 bases; junction bases outside the gene matches: 10. This CDR3 comprises 16 residues. Germline V gives CDR1 SEHNR, CDR2 FQNEAQ (reference sequence). Here the CDR3 reads CASSRPGQLSSYEQYF. DNA of the CDR3: TGTGCCAGCAGCCGGCCGGGACAGCTAAGCTCCTACGAGCAGTACTTC.

The rearrangement links TRBV2 to TRBJ2-1; 11 bases fit TRBD2. Germline V lookup: CDR1 SNHLY, CDR2 FYNNEI. This CDR3 spans 17 amino acids. J gave up 4 bases and V 10 bases, and 15 bases lay outside the gene matches. As DNA, the CDR3 is TGTGCCATTTCTGGGACTAGCGGAGCCCTCAAATACAATGAGCAGTTCTTC. Amino acids: CAISGTSGALKYNEQFF.

Comment on this clone: Within the sample, other DNA sequences also encode this same CDR3. The chain links TRBV28 to TRBJ1-1; D is perhaps TRBD1 (5 bases). V lost 3 bases, J lost 1 base, and 12 bases lay in between. This CDR3 region has 15 residues. Germline V gene lookup returns CDR1 MDHEN and CDR2 SYDVKM. CDR3: CASSFFGGGNTEAFF. As DNA, the CDR3 is TGTGCCAGCAGTTTCTTTGGGGGGGGGAACACTGAAGCTTTCTTT.

This clone was observed a handful of times. The rearrangement links TRBV7-9 to TRBJ2-7, with a tentative D call TRBD1 (6 bases). Germline CDR1 SEHNR, CDR2 FQNEAQ (reference sequence). CDR3 length: 14 residues. V lost 0 bases to trimming and J lost 3 bases, with 9 bases between them. This chain's CDR3 is CASSLAEDSYEQYF. CDR3 nucleotides: TGTGCCAGCAGCTTAGCGGAGGACAGCTACGAGCAGTACTTC. The full variable domain, rest sourced from reference TRBV7-9 and TRBJ2-7, is DTGVSQNPRHKITKRGQNVTFRCDPISEHNRLYWYRQTLGQGPEFLTYFQNEAQLEKSRLLSDRFSAERPKGSFSTLEIQRTEQGDSAMYLCASSLAEDSYEQYFGPGTRLTVT.

This clone was observed a few times. V and J are TRBV5-1 and TRBJ1-1; 9 positions match TRBD1. The junction had 20 bases not matched to a gene; V was cut back by 0 bases and J by 5 bases. The CDR3 is made up of 20 amino acids. Germline lookup yields CDR1 SGHRS and CDR2 YFSETQ. CDR3 region: CASSLADRGSTFGRWTEAFF. The CDR3 nucleotides read TGCGCCAGCAGCTTGGCGGACAGGGGCAGCACTTTCGGACGCTGGACTGAAGCTTTCTTT.

The chain joins TRBV18 to TRBJ2-3; 7 bases line up with TRBD2. J was trimmed by 0 bases and V by 3 bases; bases with no gene match: 6. The CDR3 consists of 16 residues. Germline lookup yields CDR1 KGHSH and CDR2 LQKENI. The CDR3: CASSPLVGGSTDTQYF. The DNA for the CDR3 is TGTGCCAGCTCACCTCTCGTGGGAGGGAGCACAGATACGCAGTATTTT.

This clone was seen a single time. The rearrangement links TRBV7-9 to TRBJ1-4; D gene unclear. The germline gives CDR1 SEHNR, CDR2 FQNEAQ (reference sequence). The V end lost 7 bases, the J end lost 7 bases, and 16 bases lay between the germline ends. This CDR3 is built from 14 residues. The CDR3 DNA follows: TGTGCCAGCACTTATCTGGCGGAAAGTGAAAAACTGTTTTTT. This sequence encodes CASTYLAESEKLFF.

The V and J genes are TRBV7-3 and TRBJ2-6, with D maybe TRBD2 (6 bases). Between the trimmed V and J ends, which lost 5 bases and 1 base, there was a span of 12 bases. CDR1 is SGHTA and CDR2 is FQGTGA in the germline V gene. The CDR3 totals 16 residues. This chain's CDR3 is CASSHGGESGANVLTF. The CDR3 bases are TGTGCCAGCAGCCACGGAGGGGAATCTGGGGCCAACGTCCTGACTTTC.

The chain uses TRBV9 and TRBJ2-3, with 9 bases lining up with TRBD2. CDR1 and CDR2 from the germline V gene are SGDLS and YYNGEE. This CDR3 region has 15 residues. The junction had 9 bases not matched to a gene; V was cut back by 5 bases and J by 5 bases. CDR3 region: CASSALAGFIDTQYF. DNA for the CDR3: TGTGCCAGCAGTGCCCTAGCGGGATTTATAGATACGCAGTATTTT.

V and J are TRBV3-1 (or the pseudogene TRBV3-2) and TRBJ1-5; no definite D call. The CDR3 is 15 residues long. V lost 3 bases and J 4 bases, leaving 13 bases between the germline ends. Germline V gives CDR1 LGHDT, CDR2 YNNKEL (reference sequence). The CDR3 spells CASSQAGRPNQPQHF. The DNA of the CDR3 is TGTGCCAGCAGCCAGGCAGGCAGACCAAATCAGCCCCAGCATTTT.

The chain combines TRBV10-3 with TRBJ2-7; possibly TRBD1 for D (5 bases). Germline loops: CDR1 ENHRY, CDR2 SYGVKD. This CDR3 has 15 amino acids. Deletions cut 10 bases from V and 0 bases from J, with 19 bases between. The CDR3 DNA sequence: TGTGCCACTAGACCGGTGGGGCTGAGCTCCTACGAGCAGTACTTC. The encoded protein is CATRPVGLSSYEQYF.

There are a few counts of this clone. This rearrangement joins TRBV6-6 to TRBJ1-2; tentatively, D is TRBD1 (6 bases). Germline-derived CDR1 and CDR2 are MNHNY and SVGAGI (reference sequence). CDR3 length: 15 residues. Trimming shortened V by 6 bases and J by 0 bases, and 14 bases separated the two germline ends. CDR3 region: CASRGTGNANYGYTF. CDR3 nucleotides: TGTGCCAGCAGGGGTACAGGGAACGCTAACTATGGCTACACCTTC.

The genes are TRBV20-1 and TRBJ1-2; TRBD1 might be the D (6 bases). V was cut by 3 bases and J by 0 bases, with 8 bases left in between. Germline CDR1 reads DFQATT; CDR2 reads SNEGSKA (reference sequence). This CDR3 is 13 amino acids long. The CDR3 nucleotides are TGCAGTGCTAGTAACAGGGCTAACTATGGCTACACCTTC. Amino acids: CSASNRANYGYTF.

The rearrangement uses TRBV10-3 and TRBJ2-3; TRBD2 aligns across 14 bases. The V segment lost 4 bases and the J segment 7 bases; nucleotides outside the gene matches: 10. The germline CDR1 and CDR2 sequences are ENHRY and SYGVKD. The CDR3 contains 17 residues. The CDR3 coding sequence is TGTGCCATCAGTGTATCCGGGACTAGCGGGAGTATAAATACGCAGTATTTT. Protein: CAISVSGTSGSINTQYF.

This clone has only one observation. The chain links TRBV28 to TRBJ2-1; 10 bases agree with TRBD2. This CDR3 has 15 amino acids. The V gene's germline CDR1 is MDHEN and CDR2 SYDVKM. The V segment lost 4 bases and the J segment 6 bases; nucleotides outside the gene matches: 6. The CDR3 sequence: CASSYLAGARNEQFF. The CDR3 nucleotides read TGTGCCAGCAGTTACCTAGCGGGAGCTCGCAATGAGCAGTTCTTC.

Written as DNA, the CDR3 is TGTGCCAGCAGCTTAAGAAGACTAGCGGGAGGGCGTCTCACCGGGGAGCTGTTTTTT. It encodes CASSLRRLAGGRLTGELFF. The J gene is TRBJ2-2, the V gene TRBV7-8; 14 bases match TRBD2. Germline assignment: CDR1 SGHVS and CDR2 FQNEAQ. CDR3 size: 19 residues. Trimming at V came to 2 bases and at J to 4 bases, leaving 9 bases not matched to a gene.

This chain joins TRBV5-1 and TRBJ2-5; possible D gene TRBD1, 6 bases. Germline CDR1 SGHRS, CDR2 YFSETQ. Trimming took 1 base from V and 3 from J, leaving 7 bases between them. CDR3 length: 13 amino acids. The CDR3 region has the DNA TGCGCCAGCAGCTTGTACAGGGAAGAGACCCAGTACTTC. This encodes CASSLYREETQYF.

This clone was found a few times. This CDR3 is CASSLGRSGRSTYEQYF. Written as DNA, the CDR3 is TGTGCCAGCAGCTTGGGACGAAGCGGGAGGTCTACCTACGAGCAGTACTTC. The chain joins TRBV7-6 to TRBJ2-7; 9 bases are shared with TRBD2. The length of the CDR3 is 17 residues. Germline-derived CDR1 and CDR2 are SGHVS and FNYEAQ. V shed 3 bases, J shed 2 bases, and the junction held 11 bases outside the gene matches.